This TCR beta chain comes out of a study of T cell responses to AZD1222 COVID-19 vaccine. This table comes from immunoSEQ multiplex PCR, and its TCRdb copy is limited to in-frame clones, with some not included. The sample shows 100,000 to 150,000 clones, around 86% of them seen only once. The sequences come from peripheral blood, collected on day 0 of AZD1222 vaccination. The source of this sequence is an adult in good health.

CDR3: CSATENTEAFF. The CDR3 DNA reads as TGCAGCGCCACAGAGAACACTGAAGCTTTCTTT. The chain has TRBV29-1 and TRBJ1-1; unclear D gene. Trimming removed 7 bases from V and 1 base from J, with 7 bases in between. Germline V gene sequence: CDR1 SQVTM, CDR2 ANQGSEA. The CDR3 contains 11 residues.